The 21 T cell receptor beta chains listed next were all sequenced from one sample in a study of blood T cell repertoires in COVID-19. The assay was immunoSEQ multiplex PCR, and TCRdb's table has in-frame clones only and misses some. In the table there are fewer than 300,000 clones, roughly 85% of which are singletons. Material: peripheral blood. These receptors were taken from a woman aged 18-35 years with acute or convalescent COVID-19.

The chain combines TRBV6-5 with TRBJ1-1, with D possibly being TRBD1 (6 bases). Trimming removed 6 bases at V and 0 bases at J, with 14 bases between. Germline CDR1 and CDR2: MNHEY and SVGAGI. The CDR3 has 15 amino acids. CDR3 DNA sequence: TGTGCCAGCAGCGACCTGACAGGCCTGAACACTGAAGCTTTCTTT. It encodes CASSDLTGLNTEAFF.

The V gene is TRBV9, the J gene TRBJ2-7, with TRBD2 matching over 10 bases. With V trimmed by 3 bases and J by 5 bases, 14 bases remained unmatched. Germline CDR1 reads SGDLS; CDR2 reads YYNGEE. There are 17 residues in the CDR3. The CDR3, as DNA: TGTGCCAGCAGCGCGAAAGGGGGACTAGCGTTTATCGACGAGCAGTACTTC. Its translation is CASSAKGGLAFIDEQYF.

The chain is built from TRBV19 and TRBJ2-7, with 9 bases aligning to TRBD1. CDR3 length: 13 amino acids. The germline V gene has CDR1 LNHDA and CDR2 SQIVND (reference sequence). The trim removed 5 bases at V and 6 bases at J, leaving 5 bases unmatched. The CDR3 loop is CASSAGTGFEQYF. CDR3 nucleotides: TGTGCCAGTAGTGCCGGGACAGGGTTCGAGCAGTACTTC.

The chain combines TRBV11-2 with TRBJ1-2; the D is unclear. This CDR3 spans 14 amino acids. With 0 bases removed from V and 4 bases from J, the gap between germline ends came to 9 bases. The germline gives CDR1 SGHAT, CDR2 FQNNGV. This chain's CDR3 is CASSLEAALYGYTF. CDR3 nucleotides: TGTGCCAGCAGCTTAGAAGCGGCTCTCTATGGCTACACCTTC. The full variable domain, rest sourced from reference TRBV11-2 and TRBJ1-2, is EAGVAQSPRYKIIEKRQSVAFWCNPISGHATLYWYQQILGQGPKLLIQFQNNGVVDDSQLPKDRFSAERLKGVDSTLKIQPAKLEDSAVYLCASSLEAALYGYTFGSGTRLTVV.

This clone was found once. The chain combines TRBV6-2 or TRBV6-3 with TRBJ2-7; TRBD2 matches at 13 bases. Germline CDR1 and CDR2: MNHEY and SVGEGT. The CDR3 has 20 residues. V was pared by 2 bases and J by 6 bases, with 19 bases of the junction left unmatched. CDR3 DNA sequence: TGTGCCAGCAGTTACAGCGGTCTGGTACTAGCGGGAGGGCCGGGGTCCGAGCAGTACTTC. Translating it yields CASSYSGLVLAGGPGSEQYF.

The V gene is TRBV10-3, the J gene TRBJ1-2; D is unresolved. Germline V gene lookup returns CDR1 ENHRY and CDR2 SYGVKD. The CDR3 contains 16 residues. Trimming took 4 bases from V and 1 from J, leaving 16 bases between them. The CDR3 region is CAISGPLRQYNYGYTF. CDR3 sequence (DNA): TGTGCCATCAGTGGGCCCCTGCGGCAGTATAACTATGGCTACACCTTC.

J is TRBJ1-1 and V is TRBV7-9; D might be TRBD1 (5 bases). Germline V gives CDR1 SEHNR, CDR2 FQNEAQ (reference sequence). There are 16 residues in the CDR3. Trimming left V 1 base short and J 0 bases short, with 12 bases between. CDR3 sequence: CASSLGGVMLNTEAFF. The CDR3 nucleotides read TGTGCCAGCAGCTTAGGGGGGGTTATGTTGAACACTGAAGCTTTCTTT.

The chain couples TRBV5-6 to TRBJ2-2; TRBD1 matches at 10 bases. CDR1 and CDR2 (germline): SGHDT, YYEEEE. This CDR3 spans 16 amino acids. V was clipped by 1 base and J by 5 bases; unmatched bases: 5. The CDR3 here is CASSLRGQGWTGELFF. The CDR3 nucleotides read TGTGCCAGCAGCTTGAGGGGACAGGGGTGGACCGGGGAGCTGTTTTTT.

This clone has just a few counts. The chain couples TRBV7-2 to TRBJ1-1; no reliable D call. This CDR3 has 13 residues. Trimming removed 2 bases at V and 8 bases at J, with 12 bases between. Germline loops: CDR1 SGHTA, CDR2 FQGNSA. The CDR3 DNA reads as TGTGCCAGCAGCTTACAGCGCACGACCGAAGCTTTCTTT. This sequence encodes CASSLQRTTEAFF.

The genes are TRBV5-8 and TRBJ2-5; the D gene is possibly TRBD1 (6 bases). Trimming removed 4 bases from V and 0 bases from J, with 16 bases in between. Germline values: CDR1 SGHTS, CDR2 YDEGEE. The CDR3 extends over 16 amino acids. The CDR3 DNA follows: TGTGCCAGCAGCCTGGGGGACCAGGGGTACCAAGAGACCCAGTACTTC. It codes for CASSLGDQGYQETQYF.

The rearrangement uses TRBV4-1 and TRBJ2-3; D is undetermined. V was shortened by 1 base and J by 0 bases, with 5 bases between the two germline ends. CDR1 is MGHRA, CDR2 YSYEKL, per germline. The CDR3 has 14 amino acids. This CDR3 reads CASSQVSSTDTQYF. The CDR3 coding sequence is TGCGCCAGCAGCCAAGTTTCTAGCACAGATACGCAGTATTTT.

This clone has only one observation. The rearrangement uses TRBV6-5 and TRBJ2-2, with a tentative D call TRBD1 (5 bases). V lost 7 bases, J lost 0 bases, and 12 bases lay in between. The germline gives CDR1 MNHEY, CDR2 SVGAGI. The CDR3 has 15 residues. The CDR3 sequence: CASTMGRPNTGELFF. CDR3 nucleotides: TGTGCCAGCACCATGGGGCGCCCGAACACCGGGGAGCTGTTTTTT.

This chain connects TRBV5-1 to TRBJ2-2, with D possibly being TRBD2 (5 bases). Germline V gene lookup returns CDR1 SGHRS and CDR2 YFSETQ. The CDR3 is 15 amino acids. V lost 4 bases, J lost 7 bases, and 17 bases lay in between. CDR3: CASSPSPGERGELFF. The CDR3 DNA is TGCGCCAGCAGCCCTTCCCCCGGGGAACGCGGGGAGCTGTTTTTT.

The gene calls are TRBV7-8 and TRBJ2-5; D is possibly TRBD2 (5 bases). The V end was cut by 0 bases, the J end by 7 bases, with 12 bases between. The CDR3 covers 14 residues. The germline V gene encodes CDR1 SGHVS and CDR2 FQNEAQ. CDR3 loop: CASSLARLEGTQYF. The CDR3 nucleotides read TGTGCCAGCAGCTTAGCTCGCCTAGAGGGGACCCAGTACTTC.

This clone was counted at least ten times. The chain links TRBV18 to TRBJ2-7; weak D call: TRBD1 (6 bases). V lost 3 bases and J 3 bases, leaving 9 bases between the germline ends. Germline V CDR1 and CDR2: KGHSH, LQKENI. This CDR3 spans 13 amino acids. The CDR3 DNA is TGTGCCAGCTCACCGGACAGCCACTACGAGCAGTACTTC. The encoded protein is CASSPDSHYEQYF.

The DNA for the CDR3 is TGTGCCATCAGGGCAGACAGGGGAAACTACGAGCAGTACTTC. Protein sequence: CAIRADRGNYEQYF. The V and J genes are TRBV10-3 and TRBJ2-7; 8 positions agree with TRBD1. Germline-derived CDR1 and CDR2 are ENHRY and SYGVKD. CDR3 length: 14 amino acids. After removal of 6 bases from V and 3 bases from J, the junction contained 7 bases not matched to a gene.

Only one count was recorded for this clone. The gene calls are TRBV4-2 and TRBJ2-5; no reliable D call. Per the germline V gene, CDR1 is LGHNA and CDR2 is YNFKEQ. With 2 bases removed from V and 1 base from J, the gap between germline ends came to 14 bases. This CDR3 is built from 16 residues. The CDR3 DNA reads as TGTGCCAGCAGCCAAACAGTGGCTACTTCCCAAGAGACCCAGTACTTC. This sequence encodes CASSQTVATSQETQYF.

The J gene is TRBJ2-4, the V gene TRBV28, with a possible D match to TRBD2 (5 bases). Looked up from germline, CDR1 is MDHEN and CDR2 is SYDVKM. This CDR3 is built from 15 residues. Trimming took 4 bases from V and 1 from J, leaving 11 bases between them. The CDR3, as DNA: TGTGCCAGCAGTTACACTAGGTTCGCCAAAAACATTCAGTACTTC. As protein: CASSYTRFAKNIQYF. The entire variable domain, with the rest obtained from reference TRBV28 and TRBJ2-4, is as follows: DVKVTQSSRYLVKRTGEKVFLECVQDMDHENMFWYRQDPGLGLRLIYFSYDVKMKEKGDIPEGYSVSREKKERFSLILESASTNQTSMYLCASSYTRFAKNIQYFGAGTRLSVL.

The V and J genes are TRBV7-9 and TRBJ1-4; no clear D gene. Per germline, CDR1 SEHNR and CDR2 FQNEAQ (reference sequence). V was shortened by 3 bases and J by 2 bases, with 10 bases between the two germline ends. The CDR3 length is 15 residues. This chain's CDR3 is CASSLGSSTNEKLFF. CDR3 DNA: TGTGCCAGCAGCTTGGGCAGTAGTACTAATGAAAAACTGTTTTTT.

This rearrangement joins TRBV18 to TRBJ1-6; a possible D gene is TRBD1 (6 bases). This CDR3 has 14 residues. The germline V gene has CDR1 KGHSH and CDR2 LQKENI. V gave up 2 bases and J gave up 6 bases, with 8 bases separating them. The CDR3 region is CASSPAGVNSPLHF. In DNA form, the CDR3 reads TGTGCCAGCTCACCAGCAGGGGTTAATTCACCCCTCCACTTT.

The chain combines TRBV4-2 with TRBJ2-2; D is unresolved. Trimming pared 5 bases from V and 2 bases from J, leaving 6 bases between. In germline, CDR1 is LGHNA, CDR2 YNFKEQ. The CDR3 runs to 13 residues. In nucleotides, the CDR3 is TGTGCCAGCAGCACCTATAACACCGGGGAGCTGTTTTTT. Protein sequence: CASSTYNTGELFF.